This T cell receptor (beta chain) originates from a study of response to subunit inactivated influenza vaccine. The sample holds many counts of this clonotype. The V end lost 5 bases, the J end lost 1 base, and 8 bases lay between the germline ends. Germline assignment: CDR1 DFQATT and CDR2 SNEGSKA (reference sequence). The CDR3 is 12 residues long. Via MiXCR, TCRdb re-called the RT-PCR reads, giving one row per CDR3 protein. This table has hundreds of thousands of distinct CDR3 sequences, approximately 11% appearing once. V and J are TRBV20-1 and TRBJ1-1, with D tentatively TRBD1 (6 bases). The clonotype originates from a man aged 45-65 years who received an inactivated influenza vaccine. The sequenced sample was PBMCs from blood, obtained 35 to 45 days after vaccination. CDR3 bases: TGCAGTGCTTTGACAGGGAACACTGAAGCTTTCTTT. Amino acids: CSALTGNTEAFF.